The clone carrying this TCR beta chain has a handful of counts. Its antigen is unknown. V lost 1 base and J 3 bases, leaving 6 bases between the germline ends. The CDR3 sequence is 12 residues long. Germline CDR1 is SQVTM and CDR2 is ANQGSEA. A sort by CD45RO/CCR7/CD25/CD127/CD95/CD27 yielded CD4+ naive, central memory, regulatory and stem cell-like memory cells. Since all of the isolated RNA was reverse transcribed, expressed TCRB transcripts were what got sequenced. Repertoires were generated with immunoSEQ multiplex PCR, while TCRdb's copy carries only in-frame clones and drops some. The sample consists of around 600,000 clones, about an eighth of them appearing once. The data belong to a study of beta chain features in type 1 diabetes. Overall study findings and caveats: A moderate, significant TCRB CDR3 shortening appeared in type 1 diabetes across four CD4+ subsets.

The chain joins TRBV29-1 to TRBJ1-2; no clear D. The source of this sequence is a man aged 25 to 40 with type 1 diabetes. The sample comprised naive CD4+ T cells from blood. The CDR3 DNA reads TGCAGCGTTGAAGGTTATGACTATGGCTACACCTTC. Protein: CSVEGYDYGYTF.